The rows below give T cell receptor beta chains drawn from one sample of a study of blood T cell repertoires in COVID-19. The assay was immunoSEQ multiplex PCR, and TCRdb's table has in-frame clones only and misses some. In the table there are 200,000 or so clones, 84% of which are singletons. Sequences were obtained from peripheral blood. The receptor set was obtained from a woman aged 60-75 years who had recovered from COVID-19. CDR3s include the opening cysteine and the closing phenylalanine or tryptophan. Fields, in order: CDR3 DNA, CDR3 protein, J gene, clone size, V gene, D gene. A D gene is named only where the DNA matches it firmly. The size entry is marked missing in some rows and otherwise reads once, few, many or a size class.

DNA: TGTGCCAGCAGCGTGGATGCGGGGCGCTTACTGACCCAGTACTTC
CDR3: CASSVDAGRLLTQYF
J: TRBJ2-5
size: few
V: TRBV5-4
D: NA

DNA: TGTGCCAGCAGCGTAGGGGGGCCACCCCTCCACTTT
CDR3: CASSVGGPPLHF
J: TRBJ1-6
size: NA
V: TRBV9
D: NA

DNA: TGTGCCAGCAGTTCCGGGACAAGGGTATCTTATAATTCACCCCTCCACTTT
CDR3: CASSSGTRVSYNSPLHF
J: TRBJ1-6
size: NA
V: TRBV28
D: NA

DNA: TGTGCCAGCAGCTTCCTCACGGTATCCTACGAGCAGTACTTC
CDR3: CASSFLTVSYEQYF
J: TRBJ2-7
size: few
V: TRBV7-9
D: NA

DNA: TGTGCCAGCAGCTTATGGACAGGGAAACCATATTTT
CDR3: CASSLWTGKPYF
J: TRBJ1-3
size: NA
V: TRBV11-2
D: TRBD1

DNA: TGCGCCAGCAGCCACGTCGGACAGGGGCCTTCCTACGAGCAGTACTTC
CDR3: CASSHVGQGPSYEQYF
J: TRBJ2-7
size: NA
V: TRBV4-1
D: TRBD1

DNA: TGTGCCAGCAGCGTGCCCGGTATAGGCTACACCTTC
CDR3: CASSVPGIGYTF
J: TRBJ1-2
size: NA
V: TRBV7-2
D: NA

DNA: TGTGCCAGCAGCTTGGGGGGATTCACTGAAGCTTTCTTT
CDR3: CASSLGGFTEAFF
J: TRBJ1-1
size: NA
V: TRBV7-2
D: NA

DNA: TGCGCCAGCAGCCAAGAGCCGAAGAGTAATAATTCACCCCTCCACTTT
CDR3: CASSQEPKSNNSPLHF
J: TRBJ1-6
size: NA
V: TRBV4-3
D: NA

DNA: TGTGCCAGCAGCTTGGTAGTCGACAACAATGAGCAGTTCTTC
CDR3: CASSLVVDNNEQFF
J: TRBJ2-1
size: NA
V: TRBV5-6
D: NA

DNA: TGTGCCAGCAGAGCCGGGACATTAGGCTACACCTTC
CDR3: CASRAGTLGYTF
J: TRBJ1-2
size: NA
V: TRBV12-3/TRBV12-4
D: NA

DNA: TGTGCCAGCTCACCGGCCAGGACTTACAATGAGCAGTTCTTC
CDR3: CASSPARTYNEQFF
J: TRBJ2-1
size: NA
V: TRBV18
D: NA

DNA: TGTGCCAGCTCAGGCCTAGCGGGGGACGAGACCCAGTACTTC
CDR3: CASSGLAGDETQYF
J: TRBJ2-5
size: NA
V: TRBV18
D: TRBD2

DNA: TGTGCCAGTAGTCTCCCGGGTCCTTACACTGAAGCTTTCTTT
CDR3: CASSLPGPYTEAFF
J: TRBJ1-1
size: NA
V: TRBV19
D: NA

DNA: TGTGCCATCAGTCTTACTAGCGGGGGCCGCACAGATACGCAGTATTTT
CDR3: CAISLTSGGRTDTQYF
J: TRBJ2-3
size: NA
V: TRBV10-3
D: TRBD2

DNA: TGTGCCAGCAGCCAAATCACAGGGACTGAAGCTTTCTTT
CDR3: CASSQITGTEAFF
J: TRBJ1-1
size: few
V: TRBV14
D: NA

DNA: TGTGCCTGGAGTTTTTACGGGGGGACCGAGCAGTTCTTC
CDR3: CAWSFYGGTEQFF
J: TRBJ2-1
size: NA
V: TRBV30
D: TRBD2

DNA: TGTGCCAGCACCCCACACGGGGGGGCCAACAATGAGCAGTTCTTC
CDR3: CASTPHGGANNEQFF
J: TRBJ2-1
size: NA
V: TRBV27
D: TRBD2

DNA: TGTGCCAGCAGTCCCGGTGACAGGCTATCGTTGGCTTTCTTT
CDR3: CASSPGDRLSLAFF
J: TRBJ1-1
size: few
V: TRBV28
D: NA

DNA: TGCGCCAGCAGCTTGGGGCCCACCCCTGGCACAGATACGCAGTATTTT
CDR3: CASSLGPTPGTDTQYF
J: TRBJ2-3
size: NA
V: TRBV5-1
D: NA

DNA: TGTGCCAGCAGTTCCACGGTGAACACTGAAGCTTTCTTT
CDR3: CASSSTVNTEAFF
J: TRBJ1-1
size: once
V: TRBV12-3/TRBV12-4
D: NA

DNA: TGTGCCAGCACCCGACAGAGTTCTAACTATGGCTACACCTTC
CDR3: CASTRQSSNYGYTF
J: TRBJ1-2
size: NA
V: TRBV2
D: NA

DNA: TGTGCCAGCAGCTTAGGACTAGCGGGGGTGATCACAGATACGCAGTATTTT
CDR3: CASSLGLAGVITDTQYF
J: TRBJ2-3
size: NA
V: TRBV7-2
D: TRBD2

DNA: TGTGCCAGTAGTCTAACCATTGAGCCCCAGCATTTT
CDR3: CASSLTIEPQHF
J: TRBJ1-5
size: NA
V: TRBV19
D: NA

DNA: TGTGCCAGCAGAACCAGGGGCAGCTCCTACGAGCAGTACTTC
CDR3: CASRTRGSSYEQYF
J: TRBJ2-7
size: NA
V: TRBV11-1
D: NA

DNA: TGCAGCGACACAGGGCCCAATACGCAGTATTTT
CDR3: CSDTGPNTQYF
J: TRBJ2-3
size: NA
V: TRBV29-1
D: NA

DNA: TGTGCTAGCAGCTACGGGGGGGCCGGGAATGAGCAGTTCTTC
CDR3: CASSYGGAGNEQFF
J: TRBJ2-1
size: NA
V: TRBV7-7
D: TRBD2

DNA: TGCGCCAGCAGCCGATTAGCGGGGGGGCGGGAGACCCAGTACTTC
CDR3: CASSRLAGGRETQYF
J: TRBJ2-5
size: NA
V: TRBV4-1
D: TRBD2

DNA: TGTGCCAGCAGCTTGGGTCCCAGGGATAATTCACCCCTCCACTTT
CDR3: CASSLGPRDNSPLHF
J: TRBJ1-6
size: NA
V: TRBV5-6
D: NA

DNA: TGTGCCAGCAGCCAAAGGGGGCCCGGGACTAGCGGGGTGCACGAGCAGTACTTC
CDR3: CASSQRGPGTSGVHEQYF
J: TRBJ2-7
size: few
V: TRBV4-2
D: TRBD2

DNA: TGTGCCAGCAGGGCGGGTGTTCATAATTCACCCCTCCACTTT
CDR3: CASRAGVHNSPLHF
J: TRBJ1-6
size: once
V: TRBV11-2
D: NA

DNA: TGCGCCAGCAGCTTGACTTCAGGAGGCCCTGGAAACACCATATATTTT
CDR3: CASSLTSGGPGNTIYF
J: TRBJ1-3
size: NA
V: TRBV5-1
D: NA

DNA: TGTGCCAGCAGCCAGGACGGGACTCTCTACGAGCAGTACTTC
CDR3: CASSQDGTLYEQYF
J: TRBJ2-7
size: NA
V: TRBV14
D: NA

DNA: TGTGCCAGCTCCACGGGACAGGGGGCGGATACGCAGTATTTT
CDR3: CASSTGQGADTQYF
J: TRBJ2-3
size: NA
V: TRBV9
D: TRBD1

DNA: TGTGCCAGCAGTGAAGAAGCAGGGTATAGCAATCAGCCCCAGCATTTT
CDR3: CASSEEAGYSNQPQHF
J: TRBJ1-5
size: NA
V: TRBV6-1
D: NA

DNA: TGTGCCAGCAGCTTAGTCCCTCCCAGGGGTTTGAGGAATGAGCAGTTCTTC
CDR3: CASSLVPPRGLRNEQFF
J: TRBJ2-1
size: NA
V: TRBV13
D: NA

DNA: TGTGCCAGCAGCTTAGGTCCTAGCGGGGTGACCGGGGAGCTGTTTTTT
CDR3: CASSLGPSGVTGELFF
J: TRBJ2-2
size: once
V: TRBV7-2
D: TRBD2

DNA: TGTGCCAGCAGCTTGGAGGGACAGTTCGGAAACACCATATATTTT
CDR3: CASSLEGQFGNTIYF
J: TRBJ1-3
size: NA
V: TRBV7-9
D: TRBD1

DNA: TGTGCTAGTGGCCTGGGACTAGCGGGGGGATACAATGAGCAGTTCTTC
CDR3: CASGLGLAGGYNEQFF
J: TRBJ2-1
size: NA
V: TRBV12-5
D: TRBD2

DNA: TGTGCCAGCAGCCAAGTGCACAGATCTGGAAACACCATATATTTT
CDR3: CASSQVHRSGNTIYF
J: TRBJ1-3
size: NA
V: TRBV14
D: NA

DNA: TGCAGCGTTGAAAGATGGGGCGCGAGCGGGGGGGCCGGAGGCACAGATACGCAGTATTTT
CDR3: CSVERWGASGGAGGTDTQYF
J: TRBJ2-3
size: NA
V: TRBV29-1
D: TRBD2

DNA: TGTGCCAGCAGCTCGACAGTCTACTCTGGAAACACCATATATTTT
CDR3: CASSSTVYSGNTIYF
J: TRBJ1-3
size: NA
V: TRBV6-5
D: NA

DNA: TGTGCCAGCAGCCCCCAGATAAACACTGAAGCTTTCTTT
CDR3: CASSPQINTEAFF
J: TRBJ1-1
size: NA
V: TRBV2
D: NA

DNA: TGTGCCAGCAGTTCCCAACTACAGGGGACCGAGCAGTACTTC
CDR3: CASSSQLQGTEQYF
J: TRBJ2-7
size: NA
V: TRBV6-2/TRBV6-3
D: TRBD1